The rows below give T cell receptor beta chains drawn from one sample of a study of cytomegalovirus exposure and HLA in healthy donors. Produced via immunoSEQ multiplex PCR; TCRdb's table is partial and in-frame only. Of 300,000 to 400,000 clones in the sample, 70% to 90% were seen once. The material sequenced was PBMCs. The receptors here all came from a man aged 25-40 years in good health and CMV-seronegative. Each CDR3 is given with its conserved first and last residue. The D gene is left open where the match is weak. Expanded clones get a size class; other rows say once, few or many, or leave the size out.

CDR3 DNA	CDR3 protein	D gene	V gene	CDR3 length	clone size	J gene
TGTGCCAGCAGTTCCTACACCCAGTGGGCAAGGATCGAGCAGTACTTC	CASSSYTQWARIEQYF	NA	TRBV27	16	NA	TRBJ2-7
TGTGCCAGCAGCGTAGGGGGACTAGCCGGCTACGAGCAGTACTTC	CASSVGGLAGYEQYF	TRBD2	TRBV5-4	15	NA	TRBJ2-7
TGTGCCAGCAGACCTACCCCCGACAATGAGCAGTTCTTC	CASRPTPDNEQFF	NA	TRBV27	13	once	TRBJ2-1
TGTGCCAGCAGCTACAACGTAGACAGACCTAACTATGGCTACACCTTC	CASSYNVDRPNYGYTF	NA	TRBV6-5	16	NA	TRBJ1-2
TGCAGTGCAGACAGGGACAATGAGCAGTTCTTC	CSADRDNEQFF	TRBD1	TRBV20-1	11	NA	TRBJ2-1
TGTGCCAGCAGCTTAGTGCAGGGAGGCGAGCAGTACTTC	CASSLVQGGEQYF	NA	TRBV7-2	13	NA	TRBJ2-7
TGTGCCAGCAGCTCACTCGGGACTAGCGGCAGGAAGACCCAGTACTTC	CASSSLGTSGRKTQYF	TRBD2	TRBV11-2	16	NA	TRBJ2-5
TGCGCCAGCAGCCCGGGGGGCAGGGAAAAAGCCTACGAGCAGTACTTC	CASSPGGREKAYEQYF	NA	TRBV5-1	16	NA	TRBJ2-7
TGCGCCAGCAGCTTCCAGGGGGCGCGAAATTCACCCCTCCACTTT	CASSFQGARNSPLHF	TRBD1	TRBV4-3	15	NA	TRBJ1-6
TGCGCCAGCAGCCAAGAGTGGAGGGCACAAGTCTACGAGCAGTACTTC	CASSQEWRAQVYEQYF	NA	TRBV4-1	16	NA	TRBJ2-7
TGTGCCAGCAGCGGGCTAACCGGGGAGCTGTTTTTT	CASSGLTGELFF	NA	TRBV5-6	12	NA	TRBJ2-2
TGTGCCAGCAGCTTGGCGGGCTATGGCTACACCTTC	CASSLAGYGYTF	NA	TRBV5-6	12	NA	TRBJ1-2
TGCGCCAGCAGCTGGAGCGGGGGGGCCGGTGATACGCAGTATTTT	CASSWSGGAGDTQYF	TRBD2	TRBV5-1	15	NA	TRBJ2-3
TGTGCCAGCAGCGAGCGACACAGGGTCCATGAGCAGTTCTTC	CASSERHRVHEQFF	NA	TRBV11-1	14	NA	TRBJ2-1
TGTGCCAGACACAGGGGTGTGTACACTGAAGCTTTCTTT	CARHRGVYTEAFF	TRBD1	TRBV6-4	13	NA	TRBJ1-1
TGTGCTAGTACCATAGCGGGGGGCTCCTACGAGCAGTACTTC	CASTIAGGSYEQYF	TRBD2	TRBV12-5	14	NA	TRBJ2-7
TGTGCCAGCAGCTTAAGCTTAGCGGGGGGGTGGTCTACAGATACGCAGTATTTT	CASSLSLAGGWSTDTQYF	TRBD2	TRBV7-6	18	NA	TRBJ2-3
TGCGCCAGCAGCCCTGACAATGAAGAGACCCAGTACTTC	CASSPDNEETQYF	NA	TRBV5-1	13	NA	TRBJ2-5